These 14 T cell receptor beta chains share one sample of origin, sequenced in a study of blood T cell repertoires in COVID-19. Libraries were prepared by immunoSEQ multiplex PCR; TCRdb keeps only in-frame clonotypes and omits some of them. The table includes approximately 300,000 clones, around 90% detected once. Sequencing input: PBMCs or T cells enriched from blood (not recorded which). All receptors come from a man in his 60s who had recovered from COVID-19.

CDR3 DNA: TGCGCCAGCAGCCAATTAATTTGGACAGGGCCCTACAATGAGCAGTTCTTC. Protein: CASSQLIWTGPYNEQFF. The chain links TRBV4-1 to TRBJ2-1; the match to TRBD1 covers 8 bases. Per germline, CDR1 MGHRA and CDR2 YSYEKL. The CDR3 contains 17 residues. The J segment lost 2 bases and the V segment lost 2 bases, leaving 8 bases of the junction unmatched.

The CDR3 loop reads CASSLTSGTRIYEQYF. The CDR3 coding sequence is TGTGCCAGCAGTTTGACTAGCGGAACACGTATCTACGAGCAGTACTTC. The chain links TRBV28 to TRBJ2-7, with 9 bases that match TRBD2. The CDR3 is 16 amino acids. The V gene end was trimmed by 3 bases and the J gene end by 3 bases; junction bases not matched to a gene: 9. Germline loops: CDR1 MDHEN, CDR2 SYDVKM.

The genes are TRBV19 and TRBJ2-1; D might be TRBD2 (6 bases). Germline V gene lookup returns CDR1 LNHDA and CDR2 SQIVND (reference sequence). Trimming left V 7 bases short and J 2 bases short, with 18 bases between. This CDR3 region has 16 residues. The CDR3 spells CASNGGGTRTYNEQFF. The CDR3, as DNA: TGTGCCAGTAATGGGGGAGGAACCAGGACCTACAATGAGCAGTTCTTC.

This clone was seen once. The chain recombines TRBV11-2 with TRBJ2-7; D may be TRBD1 (6 bases). The germline gives CDR1 SGHAT, CDR2 FQNNGV. Trimming cost V 11 bases and J 3 bases, with 14 bases left between them. This CDR3 is built from 12 residues. CDR3 residues: CAARDNNYEQYF. The CDR3 DNA reads as TGTGCCGCCCGGGACAACAACTACGAGCAGTACTTC. Full variable domain (missing parts from reference TRBV11-2 and TRBJ2-7): EAGVAQSPRYKIIEKRQSVAFWCNPISGHATLYWYQQILGQGPKLLIQFQNNGVVDDSQLPKDRFSAERLKGVDSTLKIQPAKLEDSAVYLCAARDNNYEQYFGPGTRLTVT.

The genes are TRBV5-6 and TRBJ1-1; 8 bases match TRBD1. V shed 4 bases, J shed 4 bases, and the junction held 9 bases outside the gene matches. This CDR3 has 15 amino acids. The germline V gene encodes CDR1 SGHDT and CDR2 YYEEEE. CDR3 sequence reads: CASSTPGGAGTEAFF. In DNA form, the CDR3 reads TGTGCCAGCAGCACCCCAGGGGGCGCGGGCACTGAAGCTTTCTTT.

The J gene is TRBJ2-7, the V gene TRBV2; D uncertain. Between the trimmed V and J ends, which lost 3 bases and 3 bases, there was a span of 9 bases. The CDR3 is 13 residues long. CDR1 and CDR2 (germline): SNHLY, FYNNEI. The CDR3 nucleotides read TGTGCCAGCAGTGATGACTCCCGCTACGAGCAGTACTTC. It encodes CASSDDSRYEQYF.

V gene TRBV28 combines with J gene TRBJ1-2, with 8 positions matching TRBD1. Germline-derived CDR1 and CDR2 are MDHEN and SYDVKM. The V segment lost 5 bases and the J segment 2 bases; nucleotides outside the gene matches: 7. This CDR3 contains 15 residues. The CDR3 coding sequence is TGTGCCAGCAGTCCAAACAGGGGGAGGAACTATGGCTACACCTTC. It encodes CASSPNRGRNYGYTF.

This clone was recorded a few times. This sequence joins TRBV7-5 and TRBJ1-1; the table assigns TRBD1, which was not confirmed against the DNA. TRBV7-5 is a pseudogene locus. The CDR3 length is 16 residues. The DNA of the CDR3 is TGTGTCAGAAGCCAGGAGCAGGGTTGGGGGAACACTGAAGCTTTCTTT. It translates to CVRSQEQGWGNTEAFF.

This sequence joins TRBV9 and TRBJ2-1; weak D call: TRBD1 (6 bases). V gave up 0 bases and J gave up 4 bases, with 14 bases separating them. The germline V gene encodes CDR1 SGDLS and CDR2 YYNGEE. There are 16 residues in the CDR3. The CDR3 sequence: CASSVATRTAYNEQFF. The DNA for the CDR3 is TGTGCCAGCAGCGTAGCTACGCGGACAGCTTACAATGAGCAGTTCTTC.

The V and J genes are TRBV28 and TRBJ1-6, with D tentatively TRBD1 (5 bases). Germline V gene data show CDR1 as MDHEN and CDR2 as SYDVKM. V lost 1 base, J lost 7 bases, and 11 bases lay in between. This CDR3 region has 15 residues. The CDR3 region is CASSLFGRVNSPLHF. As DNA, the CDR3 is TGTGCCAGCAGTTTATTTGGCAGGGTAAATTCACCCCTCCACTTT.

V is TRBV2 and J is TRBJ1-1; TRBD1 matches 8 bases. This CDR3 is built from 17 residues. V lost 2 bases to trimming and J lost 4 bases; unmatched junction nucleotides: 12. CDR1 SNHLY and CDR2 FYNNEI come from the germline V gene. The CDR3 is CASSENPTGAGSTEAFF. As DNA, the CDR3 is TGTGCCAGCAGTGAAAACCCGACAGGGGCAGGGAGCACTGAAGCTTTCTTT.

The rearrangement joins TRBV7-2 to TRBJ2-7; D call uncertain. Trimming took 3 bases from V and 2 from J, leaving 11 bases between them. The CDR3 has 14 amino acids. Germline-derived CDR1 and CDR2 are SGHTA and FQGNSA. CDR3 residues: CASSFRSNTYEQYF. In DNA form, the CDR3 reads TGTGCCAGCAGCTTTAGGAGCAACACCTACGAGCAGTACTTC. Filled out from reference TRBV7-2 and TRBJ2-7, the complete variable domain reads GAGVSQSPSNKVTEKGKDVELRCDPISGHTALYWYRQSLGQGLEFLIYFQGNSAPDKSGLPSDRFSAERTGGSVSTLTIQRTQQEDSAVYLCASSFRSNTYEQYFGPGTRLTVT.

The chain employs TRBV11-3 and TRBJ2-1; D possibly corresponds to TRBD2 (6 bases). V lost 0 bases and J 7 bases, leaving 7 bases between the germline ends. The CDR3 contains 13 residues. From germline, CDR1 is SGHNT and CDR2 YENEEA. CDR3 in amino acids: CASSLDRENEQFF. DNA of the CDR3: TGTGCCAGCAGCTTAGATCGGGAGAATGAGCAGTTCTTC.

The chain couples TRBV10-1 to TRBJ2-7; TRBD1 matches 8 bases. The germline CDR1 and CDR2 sequences are WNHNN and SYGVQD (reference sequence). This CDR3 is 13 amino acids long. The trim removed 2 bases at V and 6 bases at J, leaving 3 bases unmatched. CDR3 DNA: TGCGCCAGCAGTGAGAACAGGGGGTTCGAGCAGTACTTC. Protein product: CASSENRGFEQYF.